Below are 5 T cell receptor beta chains sequenced from a single sample in a study of metastatic and nonmetastatic thyroid tumors. Not a single patient had been given any form of treatment at any point before undergoing thyroid surgery. TCRdb re-called clones from the PCR reads using MiXCR. The table has some 19,000 clones, 20% to 30% seen once. The sample consisted of blood. The receptors here all came from a male donor with papillary thyroid cancer or a benign thyroid nodule (not recorded which). Some clones in this sample may be carry-over from other donors' samples.

CDR3 in DNA: TGTGCCAGCAGTTACAACATCCGGGCACCCCTCCACTTT. Protein: CASSYNIRAPLHF. The chain joins TRBV6-2 or TRBV6-3 to TRBJ1-6; D is undetermined. Deletions cut 2 bases from V and 11 bases from J, with 10 bases between. Germline CDR1 reads MNHEY; CDR2 reads SVGEGT. The CDR3 spans 13 residues.

This chain links TRBV14 with TRBJ2-7, with D uncertain. Germline V gene sequence: CDR1 SGHDN, CDR2 FVKESK. The V end was cut by 2 bases, the J end by 5 bases, with 4 bases between. This CDR3 is built from 11 residues. The CDR3 bases are TGTGCCAGCAGCCAAACCCACGAGCAGTACTTC. Translating it yields CASSQTHEQYF.

This clone showed up just a few times. The V call is TRBV2, the J call TRBJ2-5, with TRBD1 matching 8 bases. The V segment lost 8 bases and the J segment 4 bases; nucleotides outside the gene matches: 9. This CDR3 has 14 residues. Germline V CDR1 and CDR2: SNHLY, FYNNEI. The CDR3 is CASQGTGGGETQYF. The CDR3 DNA sequence: TGTGCCAGCCAGGGTACAGGGGGTGGAGAGACCCAGTACTTC.

This clone was seen repeatedly, ten times or more. The chain uses TRBV14 and TRBJ2-1, with 8 bases lining up with TRBD1. Per the germline V gene, CDR1 is SGHDN and CDR2 is FVKESK. J lost 9 bases, V lost 0 bases, and 7 bases had no gene match. This CDR3 spans 15 amino acids. CDR3 coding DNA: TGTGCCAGCAGCCAAGAAAACAGGGGGAATATTGAGCAGTTCTTC. As protein: CASSQENRGNIEQFF.

This clone has just a few counts. The gene calls are TRBV6-4 and TRBJ2-3; 9 positions match TRBD1. Looked up from germline, CDR1 is MRHNA and CDR2 is SNTAGT. J was trimmed by 3 bases and V by 8 bases; bases with no gene match: 3. The CDR3 sequence is 13 residues long. CDR3 sequence (DNA): TGTGCCAGCTCGACAGGGGGAACAGATACGCAGTATTTT. Its translation: CASSTGGTDTQYF.